This passage covers 17 T cell receptor beta chains from one sample sequenced in a study of CD8 T cells in ankylosing spondylitis. One entry per CDR3 protein results from TCRdb running MiXCR on the 5' RACE reads. This table holds more than 250,000 distinct CDR3 sequences, roughly 8% found once. Study-wide results and caveats: One TCR beta motif, made up of 7 or 8 highly homologous variants, appeared characteristic of ankylosing spondylitis blood.

Antigen specificity for these receptors is unknown. Specimen: blood, either unsorted or a sorted T cell fraction (not recorded which). The receptors stem from a male donor with ankylosing spondylitis.

V is TRBV4-3 and J is TRBJ2-3; a weak D match, TRBD2 (6 bases). Trimming cost V 4 bases and J 0 bases, with 14 bases left between them. CDR1 and CDR2 from the germline V gene are LGHNA and YSLEER. This CDR3 spans 16 amino acids. The CDR3 region has the DNA TGCGCCAGCAGCCGGGAGGCTTTACCTAGCACAGATACGCAGTATTTT. Its protein is CASSREALPSTDTQYF.

The chain employs TRBV7-8 and TRBJ2-1; the match to TRBD1 covers 7 bases. This CDR3 spans 18 amino acids. CDR1 SGHVS and CDR2 FQNEAQ come from the germline V gene. Trimming at V came to 4 bases and at J to 7 bases, leaving 19 bases not matched to a gene. This chain's CDR3 is CASSYTITGAAWLNEQFF. DNA for the CDR3: TGTGCCAGCAGCTACACAATCACAGGGGCGGCTTGGTTAAATGAGCAGTTCTTC.

This clonotype was counted at least ten times. The CDR3 reads CASSIRQGDTEAFF. The CDR3 DNA is TGTGCCAGCAGTATCCGACAGGGCGACACTGAAGCTTTCTTT. The chain joins TRBV6-1 to TRBJ1-1; TRBD1 matches at 7 bases. This CDR3 spans 14 amino acids. CDR1 is MNHNS, CDR2 SASEGT, per germline. Unmatched junction bases numbered 6, after V lost 5 bases and J lost 3 bases.

The chain is built from TRBV5-1 and TRBJ1-4; possible D gene TRBD1, 6 bases. From germline, CDR1 is SGHRS and CDR2 YFSETQ. The CDR3 is 15 amino acids. Trimming shortened V by 2 bases and J by 5 bases, and 13 bases separated the two germline ends. The CDR3 reads CASSFPGAENEKLFF. As DNA, the CDR3 is TGCGCCAGCAGCTTCCCGGGGGCAGAGAATGAAAAACTGTTTTTT.

This clonotype has ten or more counts. V usage is TRBV18 and J usage is TRBJ2-7; 7 bases map to TRBD1. This CDR3 spans 16 amino acids. Looked up from germline, CDR1 is KGHSH and CDR2 is LQKENI. V lost 3 bases, J lost 4 bases, and 12 bases stayed unmatched. The CDR3 protein is CASSPRRQGVPYEQYF. The CDR3 DNA reads as TGTGCCAGCTCACCCAGACGACAGGGAGTCCCGTACGAGCAGTACTTC. Full variable domain (rest looked up from reference TRBV18 and TRBJ2-7): NAGVMQNPRHLVRRRGQEARLRCSPMKGHSHVYWYRQLPEEGLKFMVYLQKENIIDESGMPKERFSAEFPKEGPSILRIQQVVRGDSAAYFCASSPRRQGVPYEQYFGPGTRLTVT.

This clonotype has a count of ten or more. This chain links TRBV11-2 with TRBJ2-7, with TRBD2 matching over 9 bases. The J segment lost 2 bases and the V segment lost 5 bases, leaving 10 bases of the junction unmatched. The CDR3 spans 16 residues. Germline V CDR1 and CDR2: SGHAT, FQNNGV. The CDR3 spells CASSTSGTSHTYEQYF. As DNA, the CDR3 is TGTGCCAGCAGCACTAGTGGGACTAGCCATACCTACGAGCAGTACTTC.

The rearrangement uses TRBV4-1 and TRBJ2-3; possibly TRBD2 for D (5 bases). Trimming took 0 bases from V and 2 from J, leaving 15 bases between them. Looked up from germline, CDR1 is MGHRA and CDR2 is YSYEKL. CDR3 size: 17 residues. The chain's CDR3 is CASSQDRGAVATDTQYF. In DNA, the CDR3 is TGCGCCAGCAGCCAAGATCGGGGAGCGGTAGCCACAGATACGCAGTATTTT.

The V gene is TRBV4-2, the J gene TRBJ2-1; a weak D match, TRBD2 (6 bases). This CDR3 has 16 residues. V lost 2 bases to trimming and J lost 9 bases, with 20 bases between them. Germline CDR1 is LGHNA and CDR2 is YNFKEQ. The CDR3 is CASSQWSSGPRGEQFF. DNA of the CDR3: TGTGCCAGCAGCCAATGGTCCTCCGGCCCGCGGGGTGAGCAGTTCTTC.

This clonotype was seen a handful of times. A junction boundary mismatches the germline segment, possibly from a read error. V gene TRBV11-3 combines with J gene TRBJ2-3; D is possibly TRBD2 (5 bases). The CDR3 spans 14 residues. Germline CDR1 reads SGHNT; CDR2 reads YENEEA. Here the CDR3 DNA reads TGTGCCAGCAGCTTGGCGGCTAGCACAGATATGCAGTATTTT. This translates into CASSLAASTDMQYF.

This clonotype showed up just a few times. V is TRBV7-8 and J is TRBJ2-1, with D perhaps TRBD2 (7 bases). This CDR3 region has 17 residues. V was pared by 5 bases and J by 1 base, with 18 bases between. The V gene's germline CDR1 is SGHVS and CDR2 FQNEAQ. Here the CDR3 reads CASSRRGARVSYNEQFF. The CDR3 nucleotides read TGTGCCAGCAGCCGACGGGGGGCGCGGGTGTCCTACAATGAGCAGTTCTTC.

This clonotype turned up a few times. The V gene is TRBV5-1, the J gene TRBJ2-4; TRBD1 matches at 12 bases. The CDR3 is made up of 17 amino acids. The germline CDR1 and CDR2 sequences are SGHRS and YFSETQ. The V segment lost 3 bases and the J segment 8 bases; nucleotides outside the gene matches: 12. The CDR3 DNA reads TGCGCCAGCAGCTACTACCCGGGACAGGGGGCGTTGGACATTCAGTACTTC. It codes for CASSYYPGQGALDIQYF.

This clonotype was observed a few times. This sequence joins TRBV4-3 and TRBJ2-6; D is unresolved. Between the trimmed V and J ends, which lost 5 bases and 0 bases, there was a span of 8 bases. Germline CDR1 is LGHNA and CDR2 is YSLEER. This CDR3 spans 15 amino acids. The CDR3 nucleotides read TGCGCCAGCAGCGGTGAGAGCTCTGGGGCCAACGTCCTGACTTTC. Translating gives CASSGESSGANVLTF.

This clonotype was detected many times. The chain combines TRBV12-3 or TRBV12-4 with TRBJ1-3, with a possible D match to TRBD1 (6 bases). The CDR3 has 15 amino acids. V dropped 7 bases and J dropped 2 bases, with 15 bases sitting between them. The CDR3 nucleotides read TGTGCCAGCAAAAGGGGGGACCCTCCTGGAAACACCATATATTTT. This translates into CASKRGDPPGNTIYF.

The J gene is TRBJ2-5, the V gene TRBV5-1; D is unclear. V lost 6 bases, J lost 0 bases, and 18 bases lay in between. Germline V gene sequence: CDR1 SGHRS, CDR2 YFSETQ. The CDR3 consists of 16 residues. In nucleotides, the CDR3 is TGCGCCAGCACTACCGGGTCCCGGAAGGACCAAGAGACCCAGTACTTC. Translation gives CASTTGSRKDQETQYF.

The CDR3 sequence is CASSLPGTGKNIQYF. CDR3 in DNA: TGTGCCAGCTCACTCCCCGGGACAGGGAAAAACATTCAGTACTTC. This chain links TRBV18 with TRBJ2-4; 9 nucleotides align to TRBD1. The CDR3 contains 15 residues. The junction had 5 bases not matched to a gene; V was cut back by 4 bases and J by 4 bases. The germline V gene encodes CDR1 KGHSH and CDR2 LQKENI.

This chain links TRBV7-2 with TRBJ2-7, with 8 bases lining up with TRBD2. The CDR3 runs to 15 residues. Germline CDR1 and CDR2: SGHTA and FQGNSA. With V trimmed by 5 bases and J by 3 bases, 9 bases remained unmatched. CDR3 nucleotides: TGTGCCAGCAGCGACCCCCCGGGAGGGTACTACGAGCAGTACTTC. The encoded protein is CASSDPPGGYYEQYF.

This chain uses TRBV30 with TRBJ1-5; D perhaps matches TRBD1 (6 bases). Germline assignment: CDR1 GTSNPN and CDR2 SVGIG (reference sequence). V lost 5 bases and J lost 6, with 20 bases in between. The CDR3 runs 15 residues. CDR3: CAWAVRGGAGQPQHF. The DNA for the CDR3 is TGTGCCTGGGCCGTTAGAGGGGGGGCAGGTCAGCCCCAGCATTTT.